This T cell receptor beta chain came from a study of control samples from healthy donors and cancer patients. Trimming pared 0 bases from V and 3 bases from J, leaving 8 bases between. CDR3 size: 15 residues. The germline CDR1 and CDR2 sequences are MNHEY and SVGAGI. The method was immunoSEQ multiplex PCR; TCRdb's version includes in-frame clones alone and lacks a portion of them. The sample has fewer than 85,000 clones, 89% seen once. The chain couples TRBV6-5 to TRBJ2-2; the D gene is possibly TRBD1 (5 bases). The receptor's source is a man aged 50 to 59 in good health. Material for sequencing was blood. The CDR3 nucleotides read TGTGCCAGCAGTTACTCCCTAGGGGACACCGGGGAGCTGTTTTTT. It codes for CASSYSLGDTGELFF.